The TCR beta chain under discussion was sequenced for a study of T cell changes during pregnancy in multiple sclerosis. Only in-frame clones appear in the TCRdb table, and some are missing; sequencing was by immunoSEQ multiplex PCR. The profile shows about 51,000 clones, 93% of them singletons. The sequence was collected from a female donor with multiple sclerosis, enrolled in a pregnancy study. Sample: peripheral blood, taken in the second trimester of pregnancy.

CDR3 nucleotides: TGTGCCAGCAGTGGACTCGACAATGAGCAGTTCTTC. Translated: CASSGLDNEQFF. The V gene is TRBV6-1, the J gene TRBJ2-1; no clear D gene. The germline V and J ends were trimmed by 4 bases and 5 bases, with 6 bases remaining between them. In germline, CDR1 is MNHNS, CDR2 SASEGT. This CDR3 has 12 amino acids.